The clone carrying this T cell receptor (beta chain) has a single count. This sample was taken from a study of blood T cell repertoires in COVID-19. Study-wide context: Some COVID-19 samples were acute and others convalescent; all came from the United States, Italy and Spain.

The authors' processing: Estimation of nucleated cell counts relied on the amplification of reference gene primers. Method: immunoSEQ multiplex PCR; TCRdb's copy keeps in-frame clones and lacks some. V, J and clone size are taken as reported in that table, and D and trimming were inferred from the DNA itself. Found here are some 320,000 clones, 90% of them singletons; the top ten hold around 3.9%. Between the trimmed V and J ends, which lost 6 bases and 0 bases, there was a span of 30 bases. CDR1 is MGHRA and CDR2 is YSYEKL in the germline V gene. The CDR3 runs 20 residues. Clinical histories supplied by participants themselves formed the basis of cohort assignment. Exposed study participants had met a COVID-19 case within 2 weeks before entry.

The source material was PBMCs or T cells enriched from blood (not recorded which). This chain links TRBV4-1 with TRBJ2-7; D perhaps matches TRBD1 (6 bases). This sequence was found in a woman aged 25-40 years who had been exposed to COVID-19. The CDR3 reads CASSRIHRVSTRLSSYEQYF. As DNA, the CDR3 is TGCGCCAGCAGTCGGATACACAGGGTAAGCACGCGGCTGAGCTCCTACGAGCAGTACTTC.